The present T cell receptor (beta chain) was sequenced within a study of cytomegalovirus exposure and HLA in healthy donors. PCR involved 60 Vbeta and 13 Jbeta primers. Sequencing was performed with immunoSEQ multiplex PCR; in TCRdb, only in-frame clones are kept and a portion is missing. The table lists 110,000 to 150,000 clones, approximately 82% of them singletons. The CDR3 is made up of 16 amino acids. The V and J ends lost 3 bases and 3 bases, in that order; junction bases with no gene match: 9. Germline V gives CDR1 LNHDA, CDR2 SQIVND (reference sequence). J is TRBJ2-7 and V is TRBV19, with TRBD2 identical over 9 bases. Sequencing was carried out using PBMCs. The TCR originated in a woman aged 60-70 years in good health and CMV-seropositive. CDR3 loop: CASSMGGGTSYYEQYF. The CDR3 DNA is TGTGCCAGTAGTATGGGAGGTGGGACTAGCTACTACGAGCAGTACTTC. The full variable domain, its missing parts supplied by reference TRBV19 and TRBJ2-7, is DGGITQSPKYLFRKEGQNVTLSCEQNLNHDAMYWYRQDPGQGLRLIYYSQIVNDFQKGDIAEGYSVSREKKESFPLTVTSAQKNPTAFYLCASSMGGGTSYYEQYFGPGTRLTVT.